Listed below are T cell receptor beta chains from one sample, sequenced in a study of blood T cell repertoires in COVID-19. Here immunoSEQ multiplex PCR was the method, and the copy in TCRdb shows in-frame clones only, minus some. The repertoire consists of 80,000 or so clones, with around 91% occurring once and the leading ten covering 1.9%. The source material was peripheral blood. The source is a woman in her forties or fifties in a cohort sampled during active COVID-19. The CDR3 runs from the conserved cysteine through the conserved F or W. A D gene is named only where the DNA matches it firmly. Clone size, where shown, is once, few, many, or a class for clones that have expanded.

>TRBV29-1|TRBD1|TRBJ2-5|NA
TGCAGCGTTAGGACAGGACAAACATCGAGAGAGACCCAGTACTTC
CSVRTGQTSRETQYF
>TRBV2|TRBD1|TRBJ2-1|NA
TGTGCCAGCAAAACCCGAGTAGGGGGCGGGCGTGTGCAGTTCTTC
CASKTRVGGGRVQFF
>TRBV10-3|NA|TRBJ2-1|NA
TGTGCCATCAGCTTACGGTACGAGGTTGGGAATGAGCAGTTCTTC
CAISLRYEVGNEQFF
>TRBV9|TRBD1|TRBJ1-6|NA
TGTGCCAGCAGCGTAGTGGACAGGGGTAATTCACCCCTCCACTTT
CASSVVDRGNSPLHF
>TRBV7-8|TRBD1|TRBJ2-1|NA
TGTGCCAGCAGCCCGCGGACAGGTTTGAGCTCCTACAATGAGCAGTTCTTC
CASSPRTGLSSYNEQFF
>TRBV5-1|TRBD1|TRBJ2-7|NA
TGCGCCAGCAAGCAGGGGGCAGCTGAGTTCTACGAGCAGTACTTC
CASKQGAAEFYEQYF
>TRBV7-6|NA|TRBJ2-7|NA
TGTGCCAGCAGCTCAGCGGGCTTTCAACTCTCCGAGCAGTACTTC
CASSSAGFQLSEQYF
>TRBV4-1|NA|TRBJ2-1|NA
TGCGCCAGCAGCCAAGATCTGTCTAGCGCCCTTCCTGCGTTCTTC
CASSQDLSSALPAFF
>TRBV2|NA|TRBJ2-7|NA
TGTGCCAGCAGTAGGGGGTACGAGCAGTACTTC
CASSRGYEQYF
>TRBV7-9|TRBD1|TRBJ2-7|once
TGTGCCAGCAGTTCAGACCCGGGACAGGGGACCTACGAGCAGTACTTC
CASSSDPGQGTYEQYF
>TRBV6-2/TRBV6-3|NA|TRBJ2-1|NA
TGTGCCAGCAGTTCGACAGGTCCCCTAGGGAATGAGCAGTTCTTC
CASSSTGPLGNEQFF
>TRBV11-3|NA|TRBJ2-1|NA
TGTGCCAGCAGCTTAGATCGGGCGGGTTACAATGAGCAGTTCTTC
CASSLDRAGYNEQFF
>TRBV27|NA|TRBJ1-5|NA
TGTGCCAGTGCCCGGGACATCAATCAGCCCCAGCATTTT
CASARDINQPQHF
>TRBV5-1|NA|TRBJ2-7|once
TGCGCCAGCAGCTTGGTGGCAGGAACCTCCTACGAGCAGTACTTC
CASSLVAGTSYEQYF
>TRBV7-9|TRBD1|TRBJ1-2|NA
TGTGCCAGCAGCTTGGGGGACAGGGCTGGCTACACCTTC
CASSLGDRAGYTF
>TRBV7-9|TRBD1|TRBJ1-4|NA
TGTGCCAGCAGCTTAGACAGGGGGCGCGAAAAACTGTTTTTT
CASSLDRGREKLFF
>TRBV6-1|NA|TRBJ2-7|NA
TGTGCCAGCAGTGAACCCCGACAGGCACCCTACGAGCAGTACTTC
CASSEPRQAPYEQYF
>TRBV10-1|TRBD2|TRBJ2-3|NA
TGCGCCAGCAGTGAGGGGTTACGGGGGGAGCAGTATTTT
CASSEGLRGEQYF
>TRBV27|NA|TRBJ1-1|NA
TGTGCCAGCAGCCGGAGAGGGACTAATGAAGCTTTCTTT
CASSRRGTNEAFF
>TRBV27|TRBD1|TRBJ2-5|NA
TGTGCCAGCAGCCCCGACAGGGCGCCAACGGTGGAGACCCAGTACTTC
CASSPDRAPTVETQYF
>TRBV30|NA|TRBJ1-1|NA
TGTGCCTGGAGTGCAACCACAGTGAACACTGAAGCTTTCTTT
CAWSATTVNTEAFF
>TRBV3-1/TRBV3-2|NA|TRBJ2-1|NA
TGTGCCAGCAGCCCCCGTGGGGCGGAGCAGTTCTTC
CASSPRGAEQFF
>TRBV5-1|NA|TRBJ1-2|NA
TGCGCCAGCAGCCACGGGACTGACTATGGCTACACCTTC
CASSHGTDYGYTF
>TRBV27|NA|TRBJ2-7|once
TGTGCCAGCAGAACAGGGGCGGGAGGCTCCTACGAGCAGTACTTC
CASRTGAGGSYEQYF
>TRBV19|TRBD1|TRBJ1-2|NA
TGTGCCAGTAGTATAGGGACAGGGGGCGGAAGAGGCTACACCTTC
CASSIGTGGGRGYTF
>TRBV11-2|TRBD1|TRBJ1-2|NA
TGTGCCAGCACCCCGGGACAGCTTAACTATGGCTACACCTTC
CASTPGQLNYGYTF
>TRBV19|TRBD1|TRBJ1-1|NA
TGTGCCAGTAGTCCACGGACAGGGCTTAACACTGAAGCTTTCTTT
CASSPRTGLNTEAFF
>TRBV3-1/TRBV3-2|TRBD2|TRBJ2-2|NA
TGTGCCAGCAGCCAAGATCTAGGGAGGGGAGCGAACACCGGGGAGCTGTTTTTT
CASSQDLGRGANTGELFF
>TRBV3-1/TRBV3-2|NA|TRBJ1-2|NA
TGTGCCAGCAGCCCGATTACCAGTCAGGGCTACACCTTC
CASSPITSQGYTF
>TRBV6-5|NA|TRBJ2-2|NA
TGTGCCAGCCAGAAGAACACCGGGGAGCTGTTTTTT
CASQKNTGELFF
>TRBV6-5|NA|TRBJ1-1|NA
TGTGCCAGCAGGTCGAGTGGTATAGGGGGTACTGAAGCTTTCTTT
CASRSSGIGGTEAFF
>TRBV12-5|NA|TRBJ2-3|NA
TGTGCTAGTGGTTTTGGAGGGCGAGATACGCAGTATTTT
CASGFGGRDTQYF
>TRBV3-1/TRBV3-2|NA|TRBJ1-2|NA
TGTGCCAGCCGACAACAGGGCGACTATGGCTACACCTTC
CASRQQGDYGYTF
>TRBV2|NA|TRBJ1-1|NA
TGTGCCAGCAACGAAGCCCCGATCGGCACTGAAGCTTTCTTT
CASNEAPIGTEAFF
>TRBV6-4|TRBD2|TRBJ2-1|NA
TGTGCCAGCAGCCCTACCGGGGGGTACAATGAGCAGTTCTTC
CASSPTGGYNEQFF
>TRBV20-1|TRBD1|TRBJ1-1|NA
TGCAGTGCTAGTTGGACAGGCCGAGGGGCTGAAGCTTTCTTT
CSASWTGRGAEAFF
>TRBV10-3|NA|TRBJ1-6|once
TGTGCCATCGGGAGAGGTACGGACAGCTATAATTCACCCCTCCACTTT
CAIGRGTDSYNSPLHF
>TRBV28|NA|TRBJ2-7|few
TGTGCCAGCAGTTCCCCTCAGGGCCTCTACGAGCAGTACTTC
CASSSPQGLYEQYF
>TRBV5-4|NA|TRBJ2-2|NA
TGTGCCAGCAGCATTGGACAGCATTCTTCCACCGGGGAGCTGTTTTTT
CASSIGQHSSTGELFF
>TRBV19|TRBD1|TRBJ2-7|NA
TGTGCCAGTAGTATAACCGGGACAGGGGCCTACGAGCAGTACTTC
CASSITGTGAYEQYF
>TRBV7-2|TRBD1|TRBJ1-4|NA
TGTGCCAGCAGCTTAAACACAGGGGGGGGTGAAAAACTGTTTTTT
CASSLNTGGGEKLFF
>TRBV5-1|TRBD2|TRBJ2-3|NA
TGCGCCAGCAGCTTGGGACTAGCGGGAAATACAGATACGCAGTATTTT
CASSLGLAGNTDTQYF
>TRBV5-1|NA|TRBJ1-6|NA
TGCGCCAGCAGCTTGGACAGGGCTGGGAATTCACCCCTCCACTTT
CASSLDRAGNSPLHF
>TRBV2|NA|TRBJ1-1|NA
TGTGCCAGCCTAAGTATCGGGGGGCCAGCTTTCTTT
CASLSIGGPAFF
>TRBV2|NA|TRBJ2-7|NA
TGTGCCAGCTCCGCTACCCGGTACGAGCAGTACTTC
CASSATRYEQYF
>TRBV21-1|NA|TRBJ1-3|NA
TGTGCCTGGACCGACAGGGGGAGAGGAAACACCATATATTTT
CAWTDRGRGNTIYF
>TRBV2|NA|TRBJ2-1|NA
TGTGCCAGCAGTCAGCGGCGGACCTCCTACAATGAGCAGTTCTTC
CASSQRRTSYNEQFF
>TRBV30|NA|TRBJ2-2|NA
TGTGCCTGGAGTGGTGACAGCAACACCGGGGAGCTGTTTTTT
CAWSGDSNTGELFF
>TRBV3-1/TRBV3-2|NA|TRBJ2-1|NA
TGTGCCAGCAGCCAAGATTTTCAGGGGTACAATGAGCAGTTCTTC
CASSQDFQGYNEQFF
>TRBV21-1|NA|TRBJ1-2|NA
TGTGCCAGCAGCAAAGAGAGCCGGGACTACCCGTTAAGTTATGGCTACACCTTC
CASSKESRDYPLSYGYTF